This note documents a single T cell receptor (beta chain) sequence. Its antigen is not known. The data are from a study of early T cells in non-severe SARS-CoV-2 infection. Looking at the study overall: The input, bulk RNA from unsorted whole blood, was sequenced, and chains were unpaired.

Findings and limits, study-wide: Anti-spike CD8 specificities were favored by VDJdb matching, whose results missed private and CD4 specificities.

Individual cDNA molecules received unique molecular identifiers. TCRdb used MiXCR to reprocess the 5' RACE reads, holding one entry per CDR3 protein. This table has some 57,000 distinct CDR3 sequences, over 7% appearing once. The CDR3 extends over 17 amino acids. V lost 4 bases and J lost 7, with 23 bases in between. The V gene's germline CDR1 is MGHRA and CDR2 YSYEKL. The sequence was collected from an adult who was a healthcare worker with PCR-confirmed SARS-CoV-2 infection or an uninfected control (not recorded which). The chain uses TRBV4-1 and TRBJ2-1; TRBD2 is a possible D gene (6 bases). The sequencing sample was made of whole blood. The CDR3 nucleotides are TGCGCCAGCAGCCGAGGAGGGGTAGCGGACCTTGGGAATGAGCAGTTCTTC. It yields the protein CASSRGGVADLGNEQFF.